One and the same sample provided the 29 T cell receptor beta chains below, sequenced in a study of radiotherapy plus CTLA-4 blockade in lung cancer (dated by TCRdb to the late 2010s). Library generation was performed with the immunoSEQ multiplex PCR assay. TCRdb's version of the immuneACCESS table is confined to in-frame rearrangements and falls short of the full clone set. An unresolved V gene accounts for under half of the shortfall where checked; the remainder is of unknown origin. This sample comprises about 87,000 clones, around 87% of them detected only once. 16% of the sample is taken by the ten largest. Material: peripheral blood, obtained from a patient treated with radiotherapy plus ipilimumab. The receptors stem from a human donor with non-small cell lung cancer that progressed on radiotherapy plus ipilimumab.

V is TRBV11-2 and J is TRBJ1-2; the match to TRBD1 covers 8 bases. Losses at the gene ends were 6 bases for V and 6 bases for J; bases not matched to a gene: 9. The CDR3 has 14 residues. The germline gives CDR1 SGHAT, CDR2 FQNNGV. The chain's CDR3 is CASSLSSGGHGYTF. The CDR3 nucleotides read TGTGCCAGCAGTCTCAGTTCAGGGGGCCATGGCTACACCTTC.

This clone has just one count. The chain couples TRBV7-2 to TRBJ2-3; D unresolved. Germline V gives CDR1 SGHTA, CDR2 FQGNSA. V lost 1 base and J lost 5, with 16 bases in between. This CDR3 is 16 amino acids long. Here the CDR3 reads CASSLEAPPGRDTQYF. The CDR3 DNA is TGTGCCAGCAGCTTAGAAGCTCCCCCGGGCAGAGATACGCAGTATTTT.

The rearrangement uses TRBV9 and TRBJ1-3; TRBD1 might be the D (5 bases). Germline V CDR1 and CDR2: SGDLS, YYNGEE. V was clipped by 3 bases and J by 0 bases, with 7 bases between them. This CDR3 contains 14 residues. CDR3 residues: CASSAGTSGNTIYF. Here the CDR3 DNA reads TGTGCCAGCAGCGCCGGGACCTCTGGAAACACCATATATTTT.

The chain uses TRBV15 and TRBJ1-2; TRBD1 matches 12 bases. Germline V gene sequence: CDR1 LNHNV, CDR2 YYDKDF (reference sequence). Unmatched junction bases numbered 5, after V lost 1 base and J lost 5 bases. The CDR3 spans 16 residues. This CDR3 reads CATSRGGTGGLYGYTF. In nucleotides, the CDR3 is TGTGCCACCAGCAGAGGAGGGACAGGGGGCCTTTATGGCTACACCTTC.

V is TRBV5-6 and J is TRBJ1-5; the D gene is possibly TRBD1 (5 bases). Germline loops: CDR1 SGHDT, CDR2 YYEEEE. Trimming pared 0 bases from V and 5 bases from J, leaving 15 bases between. The CDR3 totals 16 residues. The CDR3 reads CASSLGIQAYYQPQHF. In DNA form, the CDR3 reads TGTGCCAGCAGCTTGGGAATACAGGCTTACTATCAGCCCCAGCATTTT. Variable domain in full (rest from reference TRBV5-6 and TRBJ1-5): DAGVTQSPTHLIKTRGQQVTLRCSPKSGHDTVSWYQQALGQGPQFIFQYYEEEERQRGNFPDRFSGHQFPNYSSELNVNALLLGDSALYLCASSLGIQAYYQPQHFGDGTRLSIL.

In DNA form, the CDR3 reads TGTGCCAGCAGCATATTACAAGGGAAGGGCGGGGAGCTGTTTTTT. Residues: CASSILQGKGGELFF. This chain links TRBV9 with TRBJ2-2; D not certain. The germline V and J ends were trimmed by 4 bases and 7 bases, with 17 bases remaining between them. CDR1 SGDLS and CDR2 YYNGEE come from the germline V gene. The CDR3 runs 15 residues.

V is TRBV6-1 and J is TRBJ2-4; a possible D gene is TRBD1 (5 bases). Looked up from germline, CDR1 is MNHNS and CDR2 is SASEGT. V lost 6 bases and J lost 2, with 11 bases in between. This CDR3 is built from 14 residues. Here the CDR3 DNA reads TGTGCCAGCAGCGCGACAGTTACCAAAAACATTCAGTACTTC. Amino acid sequence: CASSATVTKNIQYF.

The chain is built from TRBV14 and TRBJ2-7, with TRBD2 matching over 7 bases. Per germline, CDR1 SGHDN and CDR2 FVKESK. V lost 2 bases, J lost 4 bases, and 2 bases stayed unmatched. This CDR3 has 13 residues. The CDR3 sequence: CASSQISGYEQYF. CDR3 bases: TGTGCCAGCAGCCAAATTAGCGGGTACGAGCAGTACTTC. Supplemented by reference TRBV14 and TRBJ2-7, the full variable domain reads EAGVTQFPSHSVIEKGQTVTLRCDPISGHDNLYWYRRVMGKEIKFLLHFVKESKQDESGMPNNRFLAERTGGTYSTLKVQPAELEDSGVYFCASSQISGYEQYFGPGTRLTVT.

The rearrangement links TRBV7-2 to TRBJ2-7; no clear D. The V gene's germline CDR1 is SGHTA and CDR2 FQGNSA. The V end lost 3 bases, the J end lost 3 bases, and 9 bases lay between the germline ends. The CDR3 covers 13 residues. The chain's CDR3 is CASSFDPIYEQYF. CDR3 DNA sequence: TGTGCCAGCAGCTTTGACCCGATCTACGAGCAGTACTTC.

The V call is TRBV29-1, the J call TRBJ2-1, with 7 nucleotides matching TRBD1. The CDR3 consists of 13 residues. V was clipped by 6 bases and J by 0 bases; unmatched bases: 2. Germline CDR1 reads SQVTM; CDR2 reads ANQGSEA. CDR3 region: CSVAGGSYNEQFF. The CDR3 bases are TGCAGCGTGGCAGGGGGCTCCTACAATGAGCAGTTCTTC.

The chain is built from TRBV9 and TRBJ2-2; D may be TRBD2 (6 bases). The length of the CDR3 is 16 residues. Germline V CDR1 and CDR2: SGDLS, YYNGEE. Trimming shortened V by 0 bases and J by 0 bases, and 9 bases separated the two germline ends. The CDR3 nucleotides are TGTGCCAGCAGCGTAGAGTGGAGGGCGAACACCGGGGAGCTGTTTTTT. Its protein product is CASSVEWRANTGELFF.

The chain employs TRBV18 and TRBJ2-7, with 9 bases matching TRBD2. Germline assignment: CDR1 KGHSH and CDR2 LQKENI. With 6 bases clipped from V and 1 base from J, the junction kept 10 bases outside the gene matches. The CDR3 sequence is 16 residues long. CDR3 DNA: TGTGCCAGCTCCGGGGGTAGCGGGGGTTTATCCTACGAGCAGTACTTC. It is translated as CASSGGSGGLSYEQYF.

This clone was recorded a few times. The chain carries TRBV15 and TRBJ1-5; D remains unclear. The ends were cut back, 8 bases at V and 0 bases at J, with 11 bases in the middle. CDR1 is LNHNV, CDR2 YYDKDF, per germline (reference sequence). The CDR3 spans 14 residues. The CDR3 here is CATSLTYSNQPQHF. The CDR3 coding sequence is TGTGCCACCTCCCTGACCTATAGCAATCAGCCCCAGCATTTT.

The DNA for the CDR3 is TGTGCCAGCAGCTCTTCCGCCAACCTGAGACAGTCGCTGGGGCAGTTCTTC. Protein sequence: CASSSSANLRQSLGQFF. The chain carries TRBV5-4 and TRBJ2-1; a possible D gene is TRBD1 (5 bases). This CDR3 contains 17 residues. Germline CDR1 is SGHNT and CDR2 is YYREEE (reference sequence). V was cut by 3 bases and J by 12 bases, with 28 bases left in between.

The chain links TRBV5-1 to TRBJ2-5; 10 nucleotides line up with TRBD1. The germline V gene has CDR1 SGHRS and CDR2 YFSETQ. V gave up 4 bases and J gave up 7 bases; unmatched junction bases: 4. This CDR3 is built from 13 residues. The CDR3 region is CASSPRTGGTQYF. The CDR3 region has the DNA TGCGCCAGCAGCCCGCGGACAGGGGGGACCCAGTACTTC.

A single count supports this clone. This chain links TRBV4-1 with TRBJ2-5; no clear D. V lost 0 bases and J lost 7, with 3 bases in between. Looked up from germline, CDR1 is MGHRA and CDR2 is YSYEKL. The CDR3 is made up of 11 amino acids. CDR3 sequence: CASSQEGTQYF. CDR3 nucleotide sequence: TGCGCCAGCAGCCAAGAGGGGACCCAGTACTTC.

The chain is built from TRBV25-1 and TRBJ1-3; 7 nucleotides line up with TRBD1. This CDR3 region has 15 residues. V lost 3 bases, J lost 8 bases, and 10 bases stayed unmatched. Germline CDR1 and CDR2: MGHDK and SYGVNS. The CDR3 protein is CASSDGGGLRDTIYF. In nucleotides, the CDR3 is TGTGCCAGCAGTGATGGAGGGGGCTTGAGGGACACCATATATTTT.

This chain links TRBV18 with TRBJ2-1; no definite D call. Trimming cost V 5 bases and J 5 bases, with 7 bases left between them. This CDR3 comprises 12 residues. Germline CDR1 is KGHSH and CDR2 is LQKENI. The CDR3 sequence is CASSISNNEQFF. The CDR3 region has the DNA TGTGCCAGCTCAATCAGTAACAATGAGCAGTTCTTC.

This clone was found once. The chain links TRBV7-2 to TRBJ2-6, with a weak D call TRBD2 (5 bases). CDR1 is SGHTA, CDR2 FQGNSA, per germline. This CDR3 is 17 amino acids long. Trimming pared 0 bases from V and 2 bases from J, leaving 11 bases between. The CDR3 sequence: CASSLAMGATGANVLTF. In nucleotides, the CDR3 is TGTGCCAGCAGCTTAGCGATGGGAGCGACTGGGGCCAACGTCCTGACTTTC.

This chain links TRBV7-9 with TRBJ2-5; D possibly corresponds to TRBD1 (6 bases). The V gene's germline CDR1 is SEHNR and CDR2 FQNEAQ (reference sequence). The CDR3 extends over 16 amino acids. Trimming shortened V by 0 bases and J by 0 bases, and 11 bases separated the two germline ends. The CDR3 DNA reads as TGTGCCAGCAGCTTAGCGGGGACACCGTACCAAGAGACCCAGTACTTC. This gives the protein CASSLAGTPYQETQYF.

The chain couples TRBV10-3 to TRBJ2-2; 9 bases map to TRBD1. The CDR3 totals 17 residues. Germline V gene lookup returns CDR1 ENHRY and CDR2 SYGVKD. The V segment lost 8 bases and the J segment 6 bases; nucleotides outside the gene matches: 16. The CDR3 protein is CAIGGTPGTGFAGELFF. Here the CDR3 DNA reads TGTGCCATCGGTGGGACCCCCGGGACAGGGTTCGCCGGGGAGCTGTTTTTT.

CDR3 sequence: CASSLDVSYEQYF. CDR3 sequence (DNA): TGTGCCAGCAGCTTGGACGTCTCCTACGAGCAGTACTTC. The V and J genes are TRBV5-6 and TRBJ2-7; no clear D gene. Germline V gene data show CDR1 as SGHDT and CDR2 as YYEEEE. Trimming took off 0 bases at V and 0 bases at J, with 4 bases between the two ends. The CDR3 is 13 amino acids.

The chain uses TRBV9 and TRBJ2-3, with a possible D match to TRBD1 (6 bases). The V and J ends lost 4 bases and 2 bases respectively, with 23 bases between them. The CDR3 totals 18 residues. From germline, CDR1 is SGDLS and CDR2 YYNGEE. CDR3 DNA sequence: TGTGCCAGCAGCTTTCTACCACAGGGACCCGCCACCACAGATACGCAGTATTTT. Translated, it gives CASSFLPQGPATTDTQYF.

This sequence joins TRBV2 and TRBJ2-2; D remains ambiguous. Trimming shortened V by 7 bases and J by 7 bases, and 10 bases separated the two germline ends. This CDR3 contains 12 residues. Germline values: CDR1 SNHLY, CDR2 FYNNEI. For the CDR3, the DNA is TGTGCCAGCACCCCTGGATACGGGGAGCTGTTTTTT. Translation gives CASTPGYGELFF.

The J gene is TRBJ2-7, the V gene TRBV6-5; TRBD2 matches at 12 bases. V lost 0 bases and J lost 3; bases outside the gene matches: 3. The CDR3 sequence is 16 residues long. CDR1 is MNHEY and CDR2 is SVGAGI in the germline V gene. In DNA, the CDR3 is TGTGCCAGCAGTTACTCTTTGACTAGCGGGGGCTACGAGCAGTACTTC. Protein sequence: CASSYSLTSGGYEQYF.

This chain joins TRBV27 and TRBJ1-4, with 10 bases identical to TRBD1. The germline V gene has CDR1 MNHEY and CDR2 SMNVEV (reference sequence). CDR3 size: 14 residues. J gave up 7 bases and V 7 bases, and 6 bases lay outside the gene matches. The CDR3 protein is CASTGTGVAEKLFF. As DNA, the CDR3 is TGTGCCAGCACAGGGACAGGGGTTGCTGAAAAACTGTTTTTT. Full variable domain (outside the CDR3, taken from reference TRBV27 and TRBJ1-4): EAQVTQNPRYLITVTGKKLTVTCSQNMNHEYMSWYRQDPGLGLRQIYYSMNVEVTDKGDVPEGYKVSRKEKRNFPLILESPSPNQTSLYFCASTGTGVAEKLFFGSGTQLSVL.

The chain recombines TRBV7-9 with TRBJ1-3, with D maybe TRBD1 (5 bases). Trimming pared 5 bases from V and 0 bases from J, leaving 11 bases between. The CDR3 consists of 15 residues. Germline-derived CDR1 and CDR2 are SEHNR and FQNEAQ (reference sequence). CDR3 DNA sequence: TGTGCCAGCAGCCCGGGACGGTTCTCTGGAAACACCATATATTTT. Its protein product is CASSPGRFSGNTIYF.

Turning to this clone: The identical CDR3 is also encoded by other nucleotide sequences in the sample. The J gene is TRBJ2-2, the V gene TRBV4-1, with D unclear. In germline, CDR1 is MGHRA, CDR2 YSYEKL. Deletions cut 2 bases from V and 7 bases from J, with 11 bases between. CDR3 length: 14 amino acids. The CDR3 nucleotides read TGCGCCAGCAGCCAACACGAGACCTTCGGGGAGCTGTTTTTT. Translating it yields CASSQHETFGELFF.

CDR3 nucleotide sequence: TGCAGTGCTGGACACCTTGAGCAGTTCTTC. Its translation is CSAGHLEQFF. The chain couples TRBV20-1 to TRBJ2-1; D may be TRBD1 (5 bases). The CDR3 is 10 residues long. CDR1 is DFQATT and CDR2 is SNEGSKA in the germline V gene (reference sequence). V gave up 5 bases and J gave up 9 bases, with 8 bases separating them.